The next 10 T cell receptor beta chains were all read from a single sample in a study of blood T cell repertoires in COVID-19. The method was immunoSEQ multiplex PCR; TCRdb's version includes in-frame clones alone and lacks a portion of them. This table has tens of thousands of clones, 80% to 90% appearing once. Sequencing input: peripheral blood. The receptors were sampled from a human donor in a cohort sampled during active COVID-19.

This clone was detected once. The chain joins TRBV11-2 to TRBJ1-5, with D tentatively TRBD1 (5 bases). This CDR3 is 15 amino acids long. Per germline, CDR1 SGHAT and CDR2 FQNNGV. Trimming removed 5 bases from V and 8 bases from J, with 19 bases in between. CDR3 bases: TGTGCCAGCAGCCCTTCTTGGGGGAGGGTTGAGCCCCAGCATTTT. Amino acid sequence: CASSPSWGRVEPQHF.

The chain recombines TRBV7-9 with TRBJ2-3; 11 positions match TRBD2. This CDR3 is built from 15 residues. Losses at the gene ends were 5 bases for V and 4 bases for J; bases not matched to a gene: 5. In germline, CDR1 is SEHNR, CDR2 FQNEAQ (reference sequence). CDR3 bases: TGTGCCAGCAGCAGTAGCGGGAGGGAGGCAGATACGCAGTATTTT. Its protein is CASSSSGREADTQYF.

The chain joins TRBV7-9 to TRBJ2-1; no firm D call. This CDR3 comprises 15 residues. Germline lookup yields CDR1 SEHNR and CDR2 FQNEAQ (reference sequence). Deletions cut 4 bases from V and 5 bases from J, with 15 bases between. The CDR3 coding sequence is TGTGCCAGCAGCTCCCGACTGAGTGGAAACAATGAGCAGTTCTTC. As protein: CASSSRLSGNNEQFF.

For the CDR3, the DNA is TGTGCCAGCAGCTTCGGGGTTTTGGAGGTTACAGGGGATAGTGAGCAGTTCTTC. Its protein product is CASSFGVLEVTGDSEQFF. The chain links TRBV13 to TRBJ2-1, with TRBD1 matching over 7 bases. CDR3 size: 18 residues. Germline CDR1 PRHDT, CDR2 FYEKMQ (reference sequence). V shed 3 bases and J 9 bases; nucleotides not matched to a gene: 20.

The CDR3 is CASSLMWVAREQFF. The CDR3 coding sequence is TGTGCCAGCAGCTTAATGTGGGTAGCCCGGGAGCAGTTCTTC. The rearrangement uses TRBV7-2 and TRBJ2-1; no definite D call. In germline, CDR1 is SGHTA, CDR2 FQGNSA. The V end lost 2 bases, the J end lost 10 bases, and 15 bases lay between the germline ends. This CDR3 region has 14 residues.

CDR3 amino acids: CASSRQGRGYTF. CDR3 DNA sequence: TGTGCCAGCAGTCGACAGGGTCGGGGCTACACCTTC. This chain links TRBV28 with TRBJ1-2; 7 nucleotides agree with TRBD1. Germline V gene data show CDR1 as MDHEN and CDR2 as SYDVKM. This CDR3 spans 12 amino acids. The V segment lost 5 bases and the J segment 8 bases; nucleotides outside the gene matches: 5.

The chain employs TRBV6-1 and TRBJ2-2; the match to TRBD2 covers 12 bases. J was trimmed by 1 base and V by 2 bases; bases with no gene match: 8. This CDR3 spans 19 amino acids. Per germline, CDR1 MNHNS and CDR2 SASEGT. CDR3 nucleotides: TGTGCCAGCAGTGAATATTGGCTAGCGGGGGGGAGGAACACCGGGGAGCTGTTTTTT. Translation gives CASSEYWLAGGRNTGELFF.

The CDR3 sequence: CASSIRDRGDSPLHF. CDR3 nucleotides: TGTGCCAGCAGCATAAGGGACAGGGGAGACTCACCCCTCCACTTT. This sequence joins TRBV7-8 and TRBJ1-6, with 10 nucleotides matching TRBD1. This CDR3 region has 15 residues. V trimming: 5 bases; J trimming: 10 bases; junction bases outside the gene matches: 8. Germline values: CDR1 SGHVS, CDR2 FQNEAQ.

The chain has TRBV6-5 and TRBJ2-3; TRBD2 agrees at 8 bases. With 7 bases clipped from V and 0 bases from J, the junction kept 6 bases outside the gene matches. The CDR3 runs 15 residues. Germline V CDR1 and CDR2: MNHEY, SVGAGI. CDR3 coding DNA: TGTGCCAGCACCACCACTAGCGGAAGCACAGATACGCAGTATTTT. Translation: CASTTTSGSTDTQYF.

The J gene is TRBJ2-3, the V gene TRBV6-6; D ambiguous. V was pared by 2 bases and J by 4 bases, with 10 bases between. The CDR3 length is 14 residues. Germline V gene lookup returns CDR1 MNHNY and CDR2 SVGAGI (reference sequence). The CDR3 DNA sequence: TGTGCCAGCAGTTACCGTCCAGAGGCAGATACGCAGTATTTT. Residues: CASSYRPEADTQYF.